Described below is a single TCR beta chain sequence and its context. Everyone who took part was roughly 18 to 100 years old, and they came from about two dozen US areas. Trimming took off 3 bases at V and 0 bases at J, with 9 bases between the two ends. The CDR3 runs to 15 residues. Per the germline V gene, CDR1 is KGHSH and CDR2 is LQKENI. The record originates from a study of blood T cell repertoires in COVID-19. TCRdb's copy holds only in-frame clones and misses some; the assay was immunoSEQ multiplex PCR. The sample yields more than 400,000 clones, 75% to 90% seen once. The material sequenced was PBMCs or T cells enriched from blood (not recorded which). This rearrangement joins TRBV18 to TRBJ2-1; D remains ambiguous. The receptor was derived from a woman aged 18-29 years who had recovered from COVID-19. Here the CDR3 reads CASSPRSSSYNEQFF. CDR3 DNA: TGTGCCAGCTCACCCCGATCGAGCTCCTACAATGAGCAGTTCTTC.